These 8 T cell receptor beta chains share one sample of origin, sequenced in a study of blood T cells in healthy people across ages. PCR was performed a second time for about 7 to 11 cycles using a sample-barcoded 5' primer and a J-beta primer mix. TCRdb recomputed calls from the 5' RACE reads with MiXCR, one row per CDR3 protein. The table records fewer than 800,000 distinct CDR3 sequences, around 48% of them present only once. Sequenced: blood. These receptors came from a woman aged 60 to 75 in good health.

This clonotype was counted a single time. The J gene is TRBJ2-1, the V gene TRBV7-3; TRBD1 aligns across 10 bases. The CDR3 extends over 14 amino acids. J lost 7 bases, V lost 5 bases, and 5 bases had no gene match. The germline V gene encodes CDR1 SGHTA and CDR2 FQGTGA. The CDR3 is CASSRGQGRNEQFF. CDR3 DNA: TGTGCCAGCAGCCGGGGACAGGGGCGTAATGAGCAGTTCTTC.

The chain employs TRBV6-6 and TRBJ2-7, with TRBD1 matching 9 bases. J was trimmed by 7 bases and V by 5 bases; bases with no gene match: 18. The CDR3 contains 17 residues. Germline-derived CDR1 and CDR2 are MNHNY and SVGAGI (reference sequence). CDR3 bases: TGTGCCAGCAGTCCGACAGTTCCGGGACAGGGAGGGGGGGAGCAGTACTTC. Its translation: CASSPTVPGQGGGEQYF.

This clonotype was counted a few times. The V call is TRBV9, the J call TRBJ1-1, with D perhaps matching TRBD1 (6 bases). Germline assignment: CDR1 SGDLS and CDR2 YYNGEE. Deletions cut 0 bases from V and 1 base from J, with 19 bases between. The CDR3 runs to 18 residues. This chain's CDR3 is CASSVGSGANPRNTEAFF. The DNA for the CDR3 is TGTGCCAGCAGCGTAGGTTCAGGGGCTAATCCGAGGAACACTGAAGCTTTCTTT.

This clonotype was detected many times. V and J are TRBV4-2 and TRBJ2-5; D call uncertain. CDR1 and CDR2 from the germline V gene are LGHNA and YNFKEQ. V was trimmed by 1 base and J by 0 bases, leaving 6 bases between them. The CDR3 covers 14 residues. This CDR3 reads CASSQGSDQETQYF. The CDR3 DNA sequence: TGTGCCAGCAGCCAAGGTTCTGACCAAGAGACCCAGTACTTC.

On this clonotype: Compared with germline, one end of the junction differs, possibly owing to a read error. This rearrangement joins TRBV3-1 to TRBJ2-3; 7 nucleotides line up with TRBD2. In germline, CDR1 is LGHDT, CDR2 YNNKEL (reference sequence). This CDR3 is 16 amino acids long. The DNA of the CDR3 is TGTGTCAGCAGCCCAAGGAGCGGGACTAGCACAGATACGCAGTATTTT. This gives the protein CVSSPRSGTSTDTQYF.

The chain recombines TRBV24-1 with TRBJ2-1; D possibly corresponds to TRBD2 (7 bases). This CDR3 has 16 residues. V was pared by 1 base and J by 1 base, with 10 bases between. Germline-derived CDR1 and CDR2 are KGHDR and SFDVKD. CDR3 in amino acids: CATSDLRGASYNEQFF. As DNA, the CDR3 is TGTGCCACCAGTGATTTACGGGGGGCATCCTACAATGAGCAGTTCTTC.

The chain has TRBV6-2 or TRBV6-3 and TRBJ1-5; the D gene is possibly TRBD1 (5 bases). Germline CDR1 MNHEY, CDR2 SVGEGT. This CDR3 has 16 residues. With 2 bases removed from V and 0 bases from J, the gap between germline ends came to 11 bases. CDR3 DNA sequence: TGTGCCAGCAGTTACACGGGGACGGCTAGCAATCAGCCCCAGCATTTT. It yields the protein CASSYTGTASNQPQHF.

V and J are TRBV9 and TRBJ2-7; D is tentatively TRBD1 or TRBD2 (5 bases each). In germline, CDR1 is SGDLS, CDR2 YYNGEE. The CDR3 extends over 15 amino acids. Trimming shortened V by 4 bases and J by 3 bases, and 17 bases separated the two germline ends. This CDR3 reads CASSPRDGHNYEQYF. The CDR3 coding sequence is TGTGCCAGCAGCCCTCGGGACGGCCACAACTACGAGCAGTACTTC.